This T cell receptor beta chain was sequenced for a study of blood T cell repertoires in COVID-19. At the level of the study: From T cells, B-cell-depleted T cells, or PBMCs came the material, which was cDNA or gDNA.

CDR1 and CDR2 from the germline V gene are KGHDR and SFDVKD. V was pared by 3 bases and J by 1 base, with 2 bases of the junction left unmatched. The CDR3 runs 15 residues. Repertoires were generated with immunoSEQ multiplex PCR, while TCRdb's copy carries only in-frame clones and drops some. The table shows 150,000 to 200,000 clones, with about 90% occurring only once. The clonotype was recovered from a man aged 60-69 years with active or convalescent COVID-19. Sequenced material: peripheral blood. This chain connects TRBV24-1 to TRBJ1-3; 7 bases map to TRBD1. CDR3 DNA sequence: TGTGCCACCAGTGATCCGGGACAGTCTGGAAACACCATATATTTT. Residues: CATSDPGQSGNTIYF.